These 10 T cell receptor beta chains originate from one sample sequenced in a study of response to subunit inactivated influenza vaccine. TCRdb reanalysed the RT-PCR reads using MiXCR and keeps one entry per CDR3 protein. This table has a few hundred thousand distinct CDR3 sequences, over 9.5% appearing once. This sample comprised PBMCs from blood, obtained roughly 45 days after vaccination. The origin of the receptors is a man aged 45 to 65 who received an inactivated influenza vaccine.

CDR3 DNA: TGTGCCAGCAGTTGGGACAGGCCCCGCGAGCAGTACTTC. It encodes CASSWDRPREQYF. The V and J genes are TRBV12-3 or TRBV12-4 and TRBJ2-7, with 8 bases identical to TRBD1. The junction had 5 bases not matched to a gene; V was cut back by 4 bases and J by 6 bases. The CDR3 totals 13 residues.

This clonotype has only one observation. The chain couples TRBV5-1 to TRBJ2-7; 12 bases align to TRBD2. J gave up 3 bases and V 5 bases, and 6 bases lay outside the gene matches. The CDR3 runs to 15 residues. Germline V gene lookup returns CDR1 SGHRS and CDR2 YFSETQ. The CDR3 sequence: CASSKTSGSHYEQYF. CDR3 DNA: TGCGCCAGCAGTAAGACTAGCGGGAGCCACTACGAGCAGTACTTC.

This chain links TRBV7-2 with TRBJ2-3; 8 nucleotides line up with TRBD1. Germline V CDR1 and CDR2: SGHTA, FQGNSA. The CDR3 is 15 amino acids. The V gene end was trimmed by 5 bases and the J gene end by 1 base; junction bases not matched to a gene: 5. The CDR3 DNA is TGTGCCAGCAGCCAGGGGGCGGCCCGCACAGATACGCAGTATTTT. This sequence encodes CASSQGAARTDTQYF.

This clonotype turned up a few times. The gene calls are TRBV12-3 or TRBV12-4 and TRBJ1-2; TRBD1 might be the D (5 bases). V was shortened by 3 bases and J by 4 bases, with 12 bases between the two germline ends. The CDR3 runs 14 residues. This CDR3 reads CASSLRGPTYGYTF. CDR3 DNA: TGTGCCAGCAGTTTGCGGGGACCTACCTATGGCTACACCTTC.

The chain has TRBV6-1 and TRBJ2-5, with D tentatively TRBD2 (6 bases). The CDR3 loop spans 16 amino acids. Germline loops: CDR1 MNHNS, CDR2 SASEGT. V lost 4 bases, J lost 6 bases, and 21 bases lay in between. For the CDR3, the DNA is TGTGCCAGCAGTGGACTCGGGGGATTATTGGGAAAGACCCAGTACTTC. It codes for CASSGLGGLLGKTQYF.

The rearrangement uses TRBV4-1 and TRBJ1-5; 9 bases align to TRBD1. Germline trimming cut 5 bases from V and 3 bases from J; bases unmatched to any gene: 5. The CDR3 is made up of 15 amino acids. In germline, CDR1 is MGHRA, CDR2 YSYEKL. The CDR3 sequence: CASSFRDRDNQPQHF. For the CDR3, the DNA is TGCGCCAGCAGCTTCCGGGACAGGGACAATCAGCCCCAGCATTTT.

This chain joins TRBV5-5 and TRBJ1-5; D is uncertain. CDR3 length: 16 residues. V lost 0 bases and J 6 bases, leaving 16 bases between the germline ends. Germline CDR1 reads SGHKS; CDR2 reads YYEKEE (reference sequence). In DNA, the CDR3 is TGTGCCAGCAGCTTGGGTCCCGTGGGGTCTCCTCAGCCCCAGCATTTT. Its translation is CASSLGPVGSPQPQHF.

CDR3 in amino acids: CASSISGTRREAFF. The CDR3 region has the DNA TGTGCCAGCAGCATCTCTGGGACACGTCGAGAAGCTTTCTTT. The chain is built from TRBV7-2 and TRBJ1-1; TRBD1 is a possible D gene (6 bases). Germline V gene sequence: CDR1 SGHTA, CDR2 FQGNSA. This CDR3 has 14 residues. Trimming shortened V by 5 bases and J by 8 bases, and 18 bases separated the two germline ends.

This clonotype appeared a few times. The chain carries TRBV12-3 or TRBV12-4 and TRBJ1-4; D unresolved. The CDR3 has 14 amino acids. V was trimmed by 5 bases and J by 6 bases, leaving 13 bases between them. Here the CDR3 reads CASSNFPSYEKLFF. DNA of the CDR3: TGTGCCAGCAGTAATTTCCCATCATATGAAAAACTGTTTTTT.

This clonotype was seen a handful of times. J is TRBJ2-1 and V is TRBV7-2, with a weak D call TRBD2 (6 bases). There are 13 residues in the CDR3. The V end was cut by 1 base, the J end by 12 bases, with 13 bases between. CDR1 SGHTA and CDR2 FQGNSA come from the germline V gene. The CDR3 bases are TGTGCCAGCAGCTTAGTAGGACTACCTTTGCAGTTCTTC. Translating it yields CASSLVGLPLQFF.